The sequence of this TCR beta chain was determined in a study of immune evolution from preneoplasia to lung adenocarcinoma. Findings of the study overall: From normal lung to invasive adenocarcinoma, top clone frequencies appeared to decrease.

TCRdb's copy holds only in-frame clones and misses some; the assay was immunoSEQ multiplex PCR. Here the sample spans around 5,000 clones, around 80% being singletons. With respect to this clone: Its target is not known.

This TCR derives from a person aged 50-69 years with lung adenocarcinoma. Sample: FFPE normal lung tissue adjacent to the tumor.

CDR3 in amino acids: CASSQDGGNNQPQHF. The CDR3 coding sequence is TGTGCCAGCAGCCAAGACGGAGGGAATAATCAGCCCCAGCATTTT. The chain has TRBV4-2 and TRBJ1-5, with D unclear. Germline CDR1 reads LGHNA; CDR2 reads YNFKEQ. Trimming took off 0 bases at V and 4 bases at J, with 10 bases between the two ends. CDR3 length equals 15 residues.